Below are 32 T cell receptor beta chains sequenced from a single sample in a study of response to subunit inactivated influenza vaccine. TCRdb re-analysed the RT-PCR reads in MiXCR, keeping a single row per CDR3 protein. The sample comprises about 780,000 distinct CDR3 sequences, around a sixth of which are singletons, and about a tenth rests with the top ten. The sequenced sample was PBMCs from blood, obtained 5 days after vaccination. These receptor sequences come from a man aged 50 to 60 who received an inactivated influenza vaccine.

This clonotype was detected only a few times. The chain recombines TRBV6-2 or TRBV6-3 with TRBJ2-7; a weak D match, TRBD2 (7 bases). CDR1 is MNHEY and CDR2 is SVGEGT in the germline V gene. The CDR3 loop spans 15 amino acids. The V end was cut by 7 bases, the J end by 6 bases, with 22 bases between. CDR3 sequence (DNA): TGTGCCAGCACAAAGGGGGGGCCGTCAACGCGCGAGCAGTACTTC. Encoded protein: CASTKGGPSTREQYF.

This clonotype occurred a few times. The chain joins TRBV28 to TRBJ1-6; D unclear. The CDR3 sequence is 17 residues long. With 2 bases removed from V and 7 bases from J, the gap between germline ends came to 18 bases. The germline V gene encodes CDR1 MDHEN and CDR2 SYDVKM. CDR3 loop: CASSLLGSMFENSPLHF. The CDR3 DNA sequence: TGTGCCAGCAGTTTACTAGGCAGCATGTTTGAGAATTCACCCCTCCACTTT.

This clonotype showed up many times. V usage is TRBV5-1 and J usage is TRBJ2-7; 9 positions agree with TRBD2. CDR1 is SGHRS, CDR2 YFSETQ, per germline. V lost 4 bases, J lost 1 base, and 3 bases stayed unmatched. This CDR3 region has 14 residues. CDR3 region: CASSVAGESYEQYF. DNA for the CDR3: TGCGCCAGCAGCGTAGCGGGGGAGTCCTACGAGCAGTACTTC.

The rearrangement joins TRBV10-3 to TRBJ1-4; 7 bases map to TRBD1. The CDR3 totals 14 residues. The junction had 12 bases not matched to a gene; V was cut back by 10 bases and J by 7 bases. Germline CDR1 ENHRY, CDR2 SYGVKD. The CDR3 bases are TGTGCCACCCAAAGGGGGGACAGTGGTGAAAAACTGTTTTTT. It is translated as CATQRGDSGEKLFF.

At least ten counts were recorded for this clonotype. This chain connects TRBV20-1 to TRBJ2-3; D is uncertain. V gave up 3 bases and J gave up 2 bases, with 15 bases separating them. Germline CDR1 is DFQATT and CDR2 is SNEGSKA (reference sequence). The CDR3 totals 15 residues. The CDR3 sequence: CSASLPMTITDTQYF. The CDR3 DNA sequence: TGCAGTGCTAGTCTACCTATGACCATCACAGATACGCAGTATTTT.

In this sample, this clonotype turned up a few times. J is TRBJ2-3 and V is TRBV11-2, with 10 bases lining up with TRBD1. The CDR3 covers 16 residues. The ends lost 5 bases at V and 0 bases at J; junction bases unmatched: 5. The germline CDR1 and CDR2 sequences are SGHAT and FQNNGV. Here the CDR3 DNA reads TGTGCCAGCAGCAACCGGGACAGGGGTAGCACAGATACGCAGTATTTT. Its protein is CASSNRDRGSTDTQYF.

This clonotype was recorded many times. In nucleotides, the CDR3 is TGTGCCAGCAGCCCGAACAGGGTTAACACTGAAGCTTTCTTT. Its protein product is CASSPNRVNTEAFF. The chain links TRBV7-8 to TRBJ1-1; the D gene is possibly TRBD1 (6 bases). Germline V gene lookup returns CDR1 SGHVS and CDR2 FQNEAQ. V was clipped by 5 bases and J by 2 bases, with 12 bases between them. CDR3 size: 14 residues.

V is TRBV7-2 and J is TRBJ2-1; 7 bases line up with TRBD1. Germline CDR1 is SGHTA and CDR2 is FQGNSA. Trimming cost V 5 bases and J 4 bases; bases outside gene matches: 11. The CDR3 has 16 residues. The CDR3 DNA reads as TGTGCCAGCAGCAAGCTTACGGGACAGCCTTACAATGAGCAGTTCTTC. This codes for CASSKLTGQPYNEQFF.

The chain couples TRBV20-1 to TRBJ2-1; 14 bases match TRBD2. This CDR3 has 16 amino acids. The V gene end was trimmed by 0 bases and the J gene end by 9 bases; junction bases not matched to a gene: 7. Looked up from germline, CDR1 is DFQATT and CDR2 is SNEGSKA (reference sequence). The CDR3 coding sequence is TGCAGTGCTAGAGAGGAGACTAGCGGGAGGGCCCTTGAGCAGTTCTTC. It specifies CSAREETSGRALEQFF.

Details on this clonotype: A much bigger clone sits one base away, suggesting this may be a read error. This CDR3 reads CVSSLEVGEAFF. The CDR3 DNA reads TGCGTCAGCAGCTTGGAGGTTGGTGAAGCTTTCTTT. The chain joins TRBV5-1 to TRBJ1-1, with unresolved D. CDR1 and CDR2 from the germline V gene are SGHRS and YFSETQ. This CDR3 is built from 12 residues.

This clonotype was recorded at least ten times. The CDR3 spells CASSLGRETSYEQYF. The DNA for the CDR3 is TGCGCCAGCAGCTTGGGAAGGGAAACCTCCTACGAGCAGTACTTC. The V gene is TRBV5-1, the J gene TRBJ2-7; D remains unclear. The length of the CDR3 is 15 residues. Germline V gene lookup returns CDR1 SGHRS and CDR2 YFSETQ. V lost 0 bases and J 0 bases, leaving 10 bases between the germline ends.

This clonotype was found many times. The V gene is TRBV7-6, the J gene TRBJ2-1; 10 positions agree with TRBD1. The V and J ends lost 5 bases and 9 bases, in that order; junction bases with no gene match: 7. Per germline, CDR1 SGHVS and CDR2 FNYEAQ. The CDR3 extends over 14 amino acids. The CDR3 DNA reads as TGTGCCAGCAGCCCCGGGACAGGGGTCAGTGAGCAGTTCTTC. Protein sequence: CASSPGTGVSEQFF.

The chain links TRBV6-5 to TRBJ2-4; 10 bases line up with TRBD1. This CDR3 spans 11 amino acids. Germline V lookup: CDR1 MNHEY, CDR2 SVGAGI. V lost 5 bases to trimming and J lost 15 bases; unmatched junction nucleotides: 4. CDR3 amino acids: CASSGQGVRYF. The CDR3 bases are TGTGCCAGCAGTGGACAGGGGGTGCGGTACTTC.

This clonotype was detected a few times. The chain has TRBV6-5 and TRBJ1-6; D gene unclear. V was trimmed by 0 bases and J by 0 bases, leaving 9 bases between them. The germline V gene has CDR1 MNHEY and CDR2 SVGAGI. This CDR3 is built from 17 residues. CDR3 in amino acids: CASSYSLDRSYNSPLHF. CDR3 DNA sequence: TGTGCCAGCAGTTACTCGTTGGATCGCTCCTATAATTCACCCCTCCACTTT.

This clonotype was counted at least ten times. The chain combines TRBV28 with TRBJ2-5; D perhaps matches TRBD1 (6 bases). Between the trimmed V and J ends, which lost 6 bases and 1 base, there was a span of 18 bases. This CDR3 is 16 amino acids long. In germline, CDR1 is MDHEN, CDR2 SYDVKM. The CDR3 nucleotides are TGTGCCAGCAGACAGCAAGGCAGGGGTCTCCAAGAGACCCAGTACTTC. This sequence encodes CASRQQGRGLQETQYF. The variable domain in full, completed from reference TRBV28 and TRBJ2-5, reads DVKVTQSSRYLVKRTGEKVFLECVQDMDHENMFWYRQDPGLGLRLIYFSYDVKMKEKGDIPEGYSVSREKKERFSLILESASTNQTSMYLCASRQQGRGLQETQYFGPGTRLLVL.

This clonotype was detected a few times. This chain uses TRBV29-1 with TRBJ2-7; 10 bases are a match to TRBD1. Trimming took 5 bases from V and 2 from J; bases not matched to a gene: 9. CDR1 and CDR2 from the germline V gene are SQVTM and ANQGSEA. The CDR3 consists of 15 residues. This CDR3 is CSVSTGGMGAYEQYF. Written as DNA, the CDR3 is TGCAGCGTTTCGACAGGGGGCATGGGAGCCTACGAGCAGTACTTC.

This chain uses TRBV11-1 with TRBJ2-1; TRBD2 matches 16 bases. Trimming removed 5 bases from V and 4 bases from J; junction bases left unmatched: 14. The length of the CDR3 is 20 residues. CDR1 is SGHAT and CDR2 is FQDESV in the germline V gene (reference sequence). CDR3 DNA sequence: TGTGCCAGCAGCCTAAGCCCGGGACTAGCGGGAGGGGGACGTTACAATGAGCAGTTCTTC. Its translation is CASSLSPGLAGGGRYNEQFF.

In this sample, this clonotype turned up a few times. V and J are TRBV21-1 and TRBJ1-2. TRBV21-1 has pseudogene status. The CDR3 consists of 15 residues. CDR3: CASSKALRFFYGYTF. The CDR3 nucleotides are TGTGCCAGCAGCAAAGCGCTCCGATTCTTCTATGGCTACACCTTC.

The chain has TRBV12-3 or TRBV12-4 and TRBJ1-4; D gene uncertain. V was pared by 4 bases and J by 8 bases, with 17 bases between. The CDR3 is 15 residues long. CDR3 region: CASSSALHLSEKLFF. DNA of the CDR3: TGTGCCAGCAGTTCCGCCCTTCATCTCAGCGAAAAACTGTTTTTT.

This chain links TRBV20-1 with TRBJ2-7; D not resolved. Trimming pared 0 bases from V and 2 bases from J, leaving 14 bases between. Per germline, CDR1 DFQATT and CDR2 SNEGSKA (reference sequence). CDR3 length: 15 residues. In DNA, the CDR3 is TGCAGTGCTAGAGATAGCCACCCCGTCCCCTACGAGCAGTACTTC. This sequence encodes CSARDSHPVPYEQYF.

This clonotype was observed a handful of times. The chain recombines TRBV20-1 with TRBJ2-5; 9 bases line up with TRBD2. CDR1 and CDR2 from the germline V gene are DFQATT and SNEGSKA (reference sequence). There are 15 residues in the CDR3. V lost 5 bases, J lost 3 bases, and 10 bases stayed unmatched. As DNA, the CDR3 is TGCAGTGCTGAGAAAGCGGGGGGCTACAAAGAGACCCAGTACTTC. Translating gives CSAEKAGGYKETQYF.

The chain uses TRBV5-1 and TRBJ2-5; unclear D gene. The CDR3 spans 12 residues. V shed 3 bases and J shed 5 bases, with 8 bases lying between them. From germline, CDR1 is SGHRS and CDR2 YFSETQ. As DNA, the CDR3 is TGCGCCAGCAGCTGGGCTAGGGAGACCCAGTACTTC. Protein product: CASSWARETQYF.

The table lists this clonotype with many counts. The chain links TRBV12-3 or TRBV12-4 to TRBJ2-7; D unclear. Trimming removed 7 bases at V and 5 bases at J, with 18 bases between. This CDR3 is 14 amino acids long. The CDR3 nucleotides read TGTGCCAGCACTATGAGCAACCTCATCAACGAGCAGTACTTC. Protein: CASTMSNLINEQYF.

This clonotype has only a few counts. The rearrangement links TRBV5-1 to TRBJ2-7, with unresolved D. Germline V gene lookup returns CDR1 SGHRS and CDR2 YFSETQ. The CDR3 length is 13 residues. The V end was cut by 3 bases, the J end by 6 bases, with 13 bases between. CDR3 in amino acids: CASSSADGGEQYF. The CDR3 bases are TGCGCCAGCAGCTCTGCTGACGGCGGCGAGCAGTACTTC.

The chain recombines TRBV6-2 or TRBV6-3 with TRBJ1-2, with TRBD1 identical over 7 bases. The germline gives CDR1 MNHEY, CDR2 SVGEGT. The CDR3 sequence is 14 residues long. V gave up 7 bases and J gave up 6 bases; unmatched junction bases: 11. The CDR3 coding sequence is TGTGCCAGCACCATACGACAGGGTCGAGATGGCTACACCTTC. Encoded protein: CASTIRQGRDGYTF.

The rearrangement joins TRBV12-3 or TRBV12-4 to TRBJ2-7; 10 bases line up with TRBD2. Trimming cost V 5 bases and J 6 bases; bases outside gene matches: 7. The CDR3 has 14 residues. The CDR3 DNA reads as TGTGCCAGCAGTGCTAGCGGGGGCCCCTTCGAGCAGTACTTC. It translates to CASSASGGPFEQYF.

As concerns this clonotype: A read error may produce the germline difference seen at one junction end. The chain has TRBV20-1 and TRBJ2-1; either TRBD1 or TRBD2 may fit D (5 bases each). This CDR3 region has 15 residues. The germline V gene encodes CDR1 DFQATT and CDR2 SNEGSKA (reference sequence). CDR3 region: CSARPGASSYTEQFF. The CDR3 nucleotides are TGCAGTGCTAGGCCCGGGGCCTCGTCCTACACTGAGCAGTTCTTC.

This clonotype was observed a handful of times. The rearrangement uses TRBV6-2 or TRBV6-3 and TRBJ2-3, with a tentative D call TRBD1 (6 bases). The CDR3 contains 15 residues. V was shortened by 2 bases and J by 4 bases, with 13 bases between the two germline ends. From germline, CDR1 is MNHEY and CDR2 SVGEGT. In nucleotides, the CDR3 is TGTGCCAGCAGTTACGGTCAGGGGAATGCAGATACGCAGTATTTT. Residues: CASSYGQGNADTQYF.

The CDR3 loop is CAARDSNQETQYF. The DNA for the CDR3 is TGTGCCGCCCGGGACAGCAACCAAGAGACCCAGTACTTC. V gene TRBV10-3 combines with J gene TRBJ2-5; 7 bases are a match to TRBD1. The V and J ends lost 11 bases and 0 bases, in that order; junction bases with no gene match: 6. Germline V gene data show CDR1 as ENHRY and CDR2 as SYGVKD. There are 13 residues in the CDR3.

This clonotype came up many times. The J gene is TRBJ2-5, the V gene TRBV6-5, with a possible D match to TRBD1 (5 bases). The germline CDR1 and CDR2 sequences are MNHEY and SVGAGI. V was cut by 0 bases and J by 4 bases, with 12 bases left in between. The CDR3 totals 15 residues. CDR3 loop: CASSYSSYGAETQYF. The CDR3 region has the DNA TGTGCCAGCAGTTACTCGTCCTATGGGGCAGAGACCCAGTACTTC.

This clonotype was found a few times. The chain employs TRBV4-1 and TRBJ1-2, with 7 bases that match TRBD1. The V gene end was trimmed by 4 bases and the J gene end by 2 bases; junction bases not matched to a gene: 10. The CDR3 sequence is 16 residues long. Germline CDR1 and CDR2: MGHRA and YSYEKL. CDR3 protein: CASSPRGQVSNYGYTF. CDR3 sequence (DNA): TGCGCCAGCAGCCCGAGAGGACAGGTTTCAAACTATGGCTACACCTTC.

The rearrangement joins TRBV14 to TRBJ1-6; 7 positions match TRBD1. The germline gives CDR1 SGHDN, CDR2 FVKESK. The CDR3 loop spans 16 amino acids. V was pared by 1 base and J by 10 bases, with 10 bases of the junction left unmatched. CDR3 DNA: TGTGCCAGCAGCCAAGGCGGGACAGTTCGGGTCTCACCCCTCCACTTT. This codes for CASSQGGTVRVSPLHF. Drawing the rest from reference TRBV14 and TRBJ1-6, the complete variable domain is EAGVTQFPSHSVIEKGQTVTLRCDPISGHDNLYWYRRVMGKEIKFLLHFVKESKQDESGMPNNRFLAERTGGTYSTLKVQPAELEDSGVYFCASSQGGTVRVSPLHFGNGTRLTVT.